This TCR beta chain was profiled in a study of a mutant IDH1 vaccine in newly diagnosed glioma. Method: immunoSEQ multiplex PCR; TCRdb's copy keeps in-frame clones and lacks some. The table shows about 92,000 clones, with 83% occurring only once. Trimming at V came to 0 bases and at J to 4 bases, leaving 10 bases not matched to a gene. This CDR3 region has 18 residues. Germline V CDR1 and CDR2: SGHRS, YFSETQ. This clone appeared a single time. The time point here: baseline, week 1 (first vaccination visit). Treatment noted: pre-vaccination baseline after standard-of-care therapy. Sequencing used PBMCs, obtained from a glioma patient treated with radiotherapy, temozolomide or both. The rearrangement links TRBV5-1 to TRBJ1-2; 12 positions agree with TRBD1. The clonotype comes from a woman aged 45 to 65 with glioma. CDR3 amino acids: CASSLAGTGGLGGYGYTF. The CDR3 nucleotides read TGCGCCAGCAGCTTGGCCGGGACAGGGGGCTTAGGAGGCTATGGCTACACCTTC.